A selection of T cell receptor beta chains follows, all from one sample in a study of T cells after yellow fever vaccination. TCRdb redid the calling of the 5' RACE reads with MiXCR, one entry per CDR3 protein. The data hold roughly 310,000 distinct CDR3 sequences, with about 3.5% observed a single time. Source: PBMCs, taken on the day of the yellow fever booster vaccination. All receptors derive from a man aged 18-30 years who received the YFV17D yellow fever vaccine. CDR3s include the opening cysteine and the closing phenylalanine or tryptophan. Clone size is not always given. Where it is, it says once, few, many or a class for expanded clones.

clone size: few; V gene: TRBV6-2/TRBV6-3; CDR3 protein: CASSYSQAYGYTF
clone size: many; V gene: TRBV7-2; CDR3 protein: CASSTDRGWPEQFF
clone size: NA; V gene: TRBV29-1; CDR3 protein: CSVYLHDSYGYTF
clone size: many; V gene: TRBV7-2; CDR3 protein: CASSPPSAFNYGYTF
clone size: many; V gene: TRBV7-9; CDR3 protein: CASSLESPVSGANVLTF
clone size: NA; V gene: TRBV6-5; CDR3 protein: CASRADPGTQYF
clone size: few; V gene: TRBV4-2; CDR3 protein: CASSQGGGATDTQYF
clone size: NA; V gene: TRBV4-1; CDR3 protein: CASSPGTKDTQYF
clone size: few; V gene: TRBV6-2/TRBV6-3; CDR3 protein: CASFTPGGTRAYEQYF
clone size: many; V gene: TRBV5-4; CDR3 protein: CASSFTGYPEAFF
clone size: few; V gene: TRBV7-2; CDR3 protein: CASSLALRTTYTF
clone size: few; V gene: TRBV12-3/TRBV12-4; CDR3 protein: CASSPTGTGVGYTF
clone size: many; V gene: TRBV24-1; CDR3 protein: CATSDPRRGTHGELFF
clone size: NA; V gene: TRBV7-2; CDR3 protein: CASSLILPSGYTF
clone size: NA; V gene: TRBV12-3/TRBV12-4; CDR3 protein: CASSLGPLRTDTQYF
clone size: many; V gene: TRBV25-1; CDR3 protein: CASSGGSSYNSPLHF
clone size: few; V gene: TRBV11-2; CDR3 protein: CASRVNREQFF
clone size: few; V gene: TRBV7-2; CDR3 protein: CASSWRALNTEAFF
clone size: once; V gene: TRBV3-1; CDR3 protein: CASSPGLAGDLQETQYF
clone size: few; V gene: TRBV7-2; CDR3 protein: CASSSWNEQFF
clone size: few; V gene: TRBV7-8; CDR3 protein: CASSPWVVETQYF
clone size: many; V gene: TRBV9; CDR3 protein: CASSVMALAPEQFF
clone size: many; V gene: TRBV5-1; CDR3 protein: CASCPGKEFNFFSYNEQFF
clone size: many; V gene: TRBV5-1; CDR3 protein: CASGQDANIQYF
clone size: few; V gene: TRBV27; CDR3 protein: CASSLGGRHQPQHF
clone size: many; V gene: TRBV6-2/TRBV6-3; CDR3 protein: CASSPGLAGGGPDTQYF
clone size: many; V gene: TRBV12-3/TRBV12-4; CDR3 protein: CASSFTGELFF
clone size: many; V gene: TRBV7-7; CDR3 protein: CASSSAWGGEQFF
clone size: many; V gene: TRBV12-3/TRBV12-4; CDR3 protein: CASSGGLALGEQFF
clone size: many; V gene: TRBV5-1; CDR3 protein: CASKRDSTQETQYF
clone size: many; V gene: TRBV29-1; CDR3 protein: CSVAEGSSGNTIYF
clone size: few; V gene: TRBV5-5; CDR3 protein: CASSLAGTGGYNEQFF
clone size: many; V gene: TRBV4-1; CDR3 protein: CASSLRRGQGSAGELFF
clone size: NA; V gene: TRBV5-6; CDR3 protein: CASSLDRKSLHYGYTF
clone size: many; V gene: TRBV4-1; CDR3 protein: CASSLTRDGLDEKLFF
clone size: many; V gene: TRBV9; CDR3 protein: CASSPHLQGDYGYTF
clone size: many; V gene: TRBV7-2; CDR3 protein: CASSSGQGRLAFF
clone size: many; V gene: TRBV6-5; CDR3 protein: CASSYSTRTEAFF
clone size: few; V gene: TRBV11-2; CDR3 protein: CASSLDRLGALNEQFF
clone size: many; V gene: TRBV20-1; CDR3 protein: CSASGLHSNQPQHF
clone size: few; V gene: TRBV29-1; CDR3 protein: CSVVVSGGSTDTQYF
clone size: many; V gene: TRBV6-1; CDR3 protein: CASTGDRAYEQYF
clone size: NA; V gene: TRBV4-3; CDR3 protein: CASSLSGTGTSPLHF
clone size: NA; V gene: TRBV5-6; CDR3 protein: CASSLGRGYYEQYF
clone size: many; V gene: TRBV4-3; CDR3 protein: CASSQDYSGGRRWNEQFF
clone size: few; V gene: TRBV4-3; CDR3 protein: CASSPDGANQPQHF
clone size: few; V gene: TRBV5-1; CDR3 protein: CASSRDRGQNTGELFF
clone size: NA; V gene: TRBV20-1; CDR3 protein: CSARDLKGTGDTQYF
clone size: NA; V gene: TRBV6-4; CDR3 protein: CASSEDYPTGELIF